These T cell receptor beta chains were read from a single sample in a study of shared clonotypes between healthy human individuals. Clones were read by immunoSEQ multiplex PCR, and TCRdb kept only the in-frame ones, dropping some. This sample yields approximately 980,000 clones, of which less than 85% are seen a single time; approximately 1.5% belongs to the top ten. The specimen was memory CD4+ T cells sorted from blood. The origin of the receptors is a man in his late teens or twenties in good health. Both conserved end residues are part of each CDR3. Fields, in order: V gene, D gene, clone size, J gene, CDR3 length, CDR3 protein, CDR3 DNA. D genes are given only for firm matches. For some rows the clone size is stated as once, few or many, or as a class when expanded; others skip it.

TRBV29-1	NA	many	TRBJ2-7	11	CSVAVGYEQYF	TGCAGCGTTGCGGTCGGGTACGAGCAGTACTTC
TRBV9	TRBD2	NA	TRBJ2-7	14	CASSVVGGEDEQYF	TGTGCCAGCAGCGTAGTGGGAGGGGAGGACGAGCAGTACTTC
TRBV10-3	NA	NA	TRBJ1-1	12	CAIGQLYTEAFF	TGTGCCATCGGACAGCTATACACTGAAGCTTTCTTT
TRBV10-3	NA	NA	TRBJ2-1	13	CASAGSSYNEQFF	TGTGCCAGTGCGGGTAGCTCCTACAATGAGCAGTTCTTC
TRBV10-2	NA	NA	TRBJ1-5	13	CASSDSRNQPQHF	TGCGCCAGCAGTGATTCCCGCAATCAGCCCCAGCATTTT
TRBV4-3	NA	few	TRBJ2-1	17	CASSQDMAGSSYNEQFF	TGCGCCAGCAGCCAAGATATGGCGGGCTCTTCATACAATGAGCAGTTCTTC
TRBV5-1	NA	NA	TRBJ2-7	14	CASSRGVSSYEQYF	TGCGCCAGCAGCCGGGGAGTGAGCTCCTACGAGCAGTACTTC
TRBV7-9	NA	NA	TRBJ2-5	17	CASSLASGYSAQETQYF	TGTGCCAGCAGCTTAGCAAGCGGCTATTCCGCCCAAGAGACCCAGTACTTC
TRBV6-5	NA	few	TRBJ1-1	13	CASKGQGGTEAFF	TGTGCCAGCAAGGGGCAGGGCGGGACTGAAGCTTTCTTT
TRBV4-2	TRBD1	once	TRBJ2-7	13	CASAGQGTGEQYF	TGTGCCAGCGCCGGACAGGGCACTGGCGAGCAGTACTTC
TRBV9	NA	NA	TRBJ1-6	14	CASSAQVLDSPLHF	TGTGCCAGCAGCGCACAGGTTTTGGATTCACCCCTCCACTTT
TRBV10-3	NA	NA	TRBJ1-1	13	CATLWDIDTEAFF	TGTGCCACCCTTTGGGACATAGACACTGAAGCTTTCTTT
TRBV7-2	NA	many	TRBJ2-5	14	CASSPGSVKETQYF	TGTGCCAGCAGCCCCGGGAGCGTTAAAGAGACCCAGTACTTC
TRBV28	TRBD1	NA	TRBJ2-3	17	CASSPSGGQGRADTQYF	TGTGCCAGCAGTCCCTCGGGGGGACAGGGACGCGCAGATACGCAGTATTTT
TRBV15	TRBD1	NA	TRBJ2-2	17	CATSSANRGSDTGELFF	TGTGCCACCAGCAGTGCCAACAGGGGATCGGACACCGGGGAGCTGTTTTTT
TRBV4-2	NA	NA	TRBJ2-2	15	CASSQDGSPTGELFF	TGTGCCAGCAGCCAGGACGGTTCCCCCACCGGGGAGCTGTTTTTT
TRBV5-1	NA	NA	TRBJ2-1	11	CASSFLNEQFF	TGCGCCAGCAGCTTCTTAAATGAGCAGTTCTTC
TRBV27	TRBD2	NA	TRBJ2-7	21	CASSSSVRSRLAGTLPYEQYF	TGTGCCAGCAGTTCCTCAGTAAGATCCCGACTAGCGGGTACTTTACCCTACGAGCAGTACTTC
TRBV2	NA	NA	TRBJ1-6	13	CASSASENSPLHF	TGTGCCAGCAGTGCCAGTGAGAATTCACCCCTCCACTTT
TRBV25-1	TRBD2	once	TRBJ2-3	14	CASSTAGGTDTQYF	TGTGCCAGCAGCACAGCGGGAGGCACAGATACGCAGTATTTT
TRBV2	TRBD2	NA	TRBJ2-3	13	CASGLAGTNTQYF	TGTGCCAGTGGACTAGCGGGAACCAATACGCAGTATTTT
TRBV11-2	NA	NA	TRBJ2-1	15	CASSLDGTDLNEQFF	TGTGCCAGCAGCTTAGATGGGACGGACCTCAATGAGCAGTTCTTC
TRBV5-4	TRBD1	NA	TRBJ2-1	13	CASSRQGGNEQFF	TGTGCCAGCAGTCGACAGGGGGGCAATGAGCAGTTCTTC
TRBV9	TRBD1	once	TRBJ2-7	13	CASSELQQGAMYF	TGTGCCAGCAGCGAGCTCCAACAGGGGGCCATGTACTTC
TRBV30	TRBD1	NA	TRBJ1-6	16	CAWGQGGSSYNSPLHF	TGTGCCTGGGGACAGGGAGGAAGCTCCTATAATTCACCCCTCCACTTT
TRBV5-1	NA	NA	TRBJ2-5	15	CASSQRPRSEETQYF	TGCGCCAGCAGCCAACGACCGCGGTCGGAGGAGACCCAGTACTTC